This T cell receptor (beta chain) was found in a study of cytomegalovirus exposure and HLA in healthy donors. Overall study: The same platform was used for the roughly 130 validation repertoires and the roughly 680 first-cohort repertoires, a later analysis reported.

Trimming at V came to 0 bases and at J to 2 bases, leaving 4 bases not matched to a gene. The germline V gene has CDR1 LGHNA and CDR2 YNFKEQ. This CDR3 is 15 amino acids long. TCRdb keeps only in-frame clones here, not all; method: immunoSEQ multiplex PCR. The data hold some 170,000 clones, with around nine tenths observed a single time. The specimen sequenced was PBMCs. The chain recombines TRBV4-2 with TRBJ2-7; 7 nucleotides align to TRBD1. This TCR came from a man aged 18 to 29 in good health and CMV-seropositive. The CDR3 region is CASSQEGTDTYEQYF. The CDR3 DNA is TGTGCCAGCAGCCAAGAGGGGACAGACACCTACGAGCAGTACTTC.